A selection of T cell receptor beta chains follows, all from one sample in a study of T cell responses to AZD1222 COVID-19 vaccine. Clones were sequenced by immunoSEQ multiplex PCR, and TCRdb holds only the in-frame ones, with some missing. The profile covers 150,000 or so clones, with about 90% appearing a single time and approximately 3.1% taken by the ten largest. The material sequenced was peripheral blood, taken on day 0 of AZD1222 vaccination. These receptors were obtained from an adult in good health. CDR3s include the opening cysteine and the closing phenylalanine or tryptophan. D genes are given only for firm matches. Only some rows state a clone size, as once, few, many or a class for expanded clones.

J | size | V | D | CDR3 | DNA
TRBJ1-3 | few | TRBV18 | NA | CASSPPGKPRGNTIYF | TGTGCCAGCTCACCACCGGGGAAACCGAGAGGAAACACCATATATTTT
TRBJ2-2 | once | TRBV11-2 | TRBD2 | CASSLGRGGPGELFF | TGTGCCAGCAGCTTAGGACGGGGGGGCCCCGGGGAGCTGTTTTTT
TRBJ2-5 | NA | TRBV4-3 | NA | CASSQDTWQEKETQYF | TGCGCCAGCAGCCAAGATACGTGGCAGGAAAAAGAGACCCAGTACTTC
TRBJ1-5 | NA | TRBV4-3 | TRBD1 | CASSQDYRDRVRAQHF | TGCGCCAGCAGCCAGGACTACCGGGACAGGGTGAGGGCCCAGCATTTT
TRBJ1-5 | NA | TRBV5-6 | TRBD1 | CASSYGTGLSNQPQHF | TGTGCCAGCAGCTATGGGACAGGCCTGAGCAATCAGCCCCAGCATTTT
TRBJ2-2 | NA | TRBV19 | TRBD1 | CASSHLPRGTGGYTGELFF | TGTGCCAGTAGTCACCTTCCACGCGGGACAGGGGGCTATACCGGGGAGCTGTTTTTT
TRBJ1-4 | NA | TRBV7-8 | NA | CASSNWTFLTNEKLFF | TGTGCCAGCAGCAACTGGACCTTTTTAACTAATGAAAAACTGTTTTTT
TRBJ2-7 | NA | TRBV29-1 | NA | CSVAFQGRTYEQYF | TGCAGCGTTGCTTTCCAGGGGAGAACCTACGAGCAGTACTTC
TRBJ1-5 | NA | TRBV19 | NA | CATSDRWINQPQHF | TGTGCCACATCTGACAGGTGGATCAATCAGCCCCAGCATTTT
TRBJ2-7 | NA | TRBV19 | NA | CASSIGRQGFYEQYF | TGTGCCAGTAGTATAGGGCGCCAGGGGTTTTACGAGCAGTACTTC
TRBJ1-5 | once | TRBV6-5 | NA | CASRSPNQPQHF | TGTGCCAGCAGATCACCGAATCAGCCCCAGCATTTT
TRBJ2-7 | NA | TRBV5-1 | TRBD1 | CASSLSGTGNEQYF | TGCGCCAGCAGCTTATCCGGGACAGGGAACGAGCAGTACTTC
TRBJ1-1 | NA | TRBV6-2/TRBV6-3 | NA | CASSYGEPVGETFF | TGTGCCAGCAGTTACGGGGAGCCGGTGGGGGAAACTTTCTTT
TRBJ1-6 | NA | TRBV6-6 | TRBD1 | CASSRDRGNSPLHF | TGTGCCAGCAGCCGGGACAGGGGTAATTCACCCCTCCACTTT
TRBJ1-3 | NA | TRBV4-1 | NA | CASSQVLQGTGNTIYF | TGCGCCAGCAGCCAAGTGTTACAGGGTACCGGAAACACCATATATTTT
TRBJ1-5 | NA | TRBV19 | NA | CASRDQGGGGNQPQHF | TGTGCCAGTAGAGACCAGGGAGGAGGAGGGAATCAGCCCCAGCATTTT
TRBJ1-6 | NA | TRBV4-3 | TRBD1 | CASSQATGQGISSPLHF | TGCGCCAGCAGCCAAGCTACCGGACAGGGGATCAGCTCACCCCTCCACTTT
TRBJ1-5 | few | TRBV6-4 | NA | CASSEQPNQPQHF | TGTGCCAGCAGTGAACAGCCCAATCAGCCCCAGCATTTT
TRBJ1-1 | NA | TRBV29-1 | NA | CSAGRTTEAFF | TGCAGCGCGGGACGGACCACTGAAGCTTTCTTT
TRBJ1-5 | NA | TRBV5-8 | NA | CASSLGNRPQHF | TGTGCCAGCAGCTTGGGGAATCGGCCCCAGCATTTT
TRBJ1-5 | NA | TRBV28 | NA | CASSSRVGGGVAPQHF | TGTGCCAGCAGTTCACGGGTGGGAGGCGGGGTGGCGCCCCAGCATTTT
TRBJ1-4 | NA | TRBV7-2 | NA | CASSTHRDWGEKLFF | TGTGCCAGCAGCACTCACAGGGATTGGGGTGAAAAACTGTTTTTT
TRBJ2-3 | NA | TRBV14 | TRBD2 | CASSPFRTSGSTDTQYF | TGTGCCAGCAGCCCATTCAGGACTAGCGGGAGCACAGATACGCAGTATTTT
TRBJ2-1 | NA | TRBV19 | TRBD2 | CASRTSSSYNEQFF | TGTGCCAGTAGGACTAGCAGCTCCTACAATGAGCAGTTCTTC
TRBJ2-2 | NA | TRBV4-1 | TRBD1 | CASSRALIQGAGTGELFF | TGCGCCAGCAGCCGGGCTTTGATCCAGGGGGCGGGCACCGGGGAGCTGTTTTTT
TRBJ1-3 | NA | TRBV7-8 | NA | CASSSRAGTGNTIYF | TGTGCCAGCAGCTCAAGGGCCGGAACTGGAAACACCATATATTTT
TRBJ2-7 | once | TRBV3-1/TRBV3-2 | TRBD1 | CASSRRYTGVAEQYF | TGTGCCAGCAGCCGACGATACACAGGGGTGGCCGAGCAGTACTTC
TRBJ1-5 | NA | TRBV18 | NA | CASSPIGYSNQPQHF | TGTGCCAGCTCACCAATCGGGTATAGCAATCAGCCCCAGCATTTT
TRBJ1-2 | few | TRBV4-1 | TRBD1 | CASSQDQGTASPYGYTF | TGCGCCAGCAGCCAAGATCAGGGGACAGCTAGCCCCTATGGCTACACCTTC
TRBJ2-7 | NA | TRBV19 | NA | CASSSGLLTYEQYF | TGTGCCAGTAGTTCCGGACTCCTAACCTACGAGCAGTACTTC
TRBJ1-2 | NA | TRBV7-2 | TRBD1 | CASSTRTGTKPSYTF | TGTGCCAGCAGCACTCGGACAGGGACCAAACCAAGCTACACCTTC
TRBJ2-5 | once | TRBV7-9 | NA | CASSLQGRETQYF | TGTGCCAGCAGCCTACAGGGCCGGGAGACCCAGTACTTC
TRBJ1-2 | NA | TRBV19 | NA | CASSPEYRVRYGYTF | TGTGCCAGTAGTCCCGAATACAGGGTTCGTTATGGCTACACCTTC
TRBJ2-3 | NA | TRBV6-5 | TRBD1 | CASSYRTGVDTQYF | TGTGCCAGCAGTTACCGGACAGGGGTAGATACGCAGTATTTT
TRBJ2-1 | NA | TRBV11-2 | NA | CASSPFGKYNEQFF | TGTGCCAGCAGCCCTTTCGGGAAATACAATGAGCAGTTCTTC